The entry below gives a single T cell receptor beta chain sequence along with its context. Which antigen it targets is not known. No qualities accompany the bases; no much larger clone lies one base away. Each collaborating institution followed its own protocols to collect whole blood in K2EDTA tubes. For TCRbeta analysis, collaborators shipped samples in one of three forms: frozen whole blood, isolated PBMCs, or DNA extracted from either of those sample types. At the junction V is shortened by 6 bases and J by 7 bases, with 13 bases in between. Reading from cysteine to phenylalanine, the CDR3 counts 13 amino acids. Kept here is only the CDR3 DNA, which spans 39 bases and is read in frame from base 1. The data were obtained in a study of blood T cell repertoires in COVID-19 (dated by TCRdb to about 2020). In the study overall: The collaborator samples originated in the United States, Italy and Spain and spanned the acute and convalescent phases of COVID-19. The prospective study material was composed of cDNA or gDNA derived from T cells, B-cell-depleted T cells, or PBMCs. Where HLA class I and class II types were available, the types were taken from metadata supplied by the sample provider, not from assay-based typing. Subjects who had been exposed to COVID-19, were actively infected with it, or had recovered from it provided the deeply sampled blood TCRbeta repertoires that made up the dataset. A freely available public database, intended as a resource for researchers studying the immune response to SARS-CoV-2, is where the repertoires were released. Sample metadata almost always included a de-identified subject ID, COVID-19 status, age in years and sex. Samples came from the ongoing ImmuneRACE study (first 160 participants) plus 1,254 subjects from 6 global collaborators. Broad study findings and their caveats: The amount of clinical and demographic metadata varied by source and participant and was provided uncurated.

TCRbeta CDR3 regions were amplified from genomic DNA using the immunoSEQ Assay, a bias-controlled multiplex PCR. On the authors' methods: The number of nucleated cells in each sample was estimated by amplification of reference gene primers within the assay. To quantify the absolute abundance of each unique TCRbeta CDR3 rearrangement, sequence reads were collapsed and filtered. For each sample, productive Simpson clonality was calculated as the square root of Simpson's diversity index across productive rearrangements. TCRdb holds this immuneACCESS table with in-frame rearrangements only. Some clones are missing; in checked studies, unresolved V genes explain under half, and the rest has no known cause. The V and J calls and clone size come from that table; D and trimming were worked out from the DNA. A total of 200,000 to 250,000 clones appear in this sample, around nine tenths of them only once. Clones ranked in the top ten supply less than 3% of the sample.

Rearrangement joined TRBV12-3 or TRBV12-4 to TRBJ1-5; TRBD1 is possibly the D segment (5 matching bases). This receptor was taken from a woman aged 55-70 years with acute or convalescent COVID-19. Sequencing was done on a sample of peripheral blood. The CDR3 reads CASRGGLAQPQHF. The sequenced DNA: TGTGCCAGCAGGGGGGGGTTGGCCCAGCCCCAGCATTTT.